Each of the 18 T cell receptor beta chains below was sequenced from the same sample in a study of CD8 T cells in ankylosing spondylitis. Using its own MiXCR run on the 5' RACE reads, TCRdb lists one record per CDR3 protein. The profile shows tens of thousands of distinct CDR3 sequences, 9.5% to 11% of them singletons. The sample taken for sequencing was blood, either unsorted or a sorted T cell fraction (not recorded which). These receptors originate from a male donor with ankylosing spondylitis or in good health (not recorded which).

At least ten counts were recorded for this clonotype. The V call is TRBV10-3, the J call TRBJ2-2, with a weak D call TRBD2 (5 bases). V lost 6 bases and J lost 3, with 8 bases in between. Germline assignment: CDR1 ENHRY and CDR2 SYGVKD. The CDR3 extends over 13 amino acids. The CDR3 sequence: CAIRDSYTGELFF. The DNA for the CDR3 is TGTGCCATCAGGGACTCCTACACCGGGGAGCTGTTTTTT.

This clonotype occurred many times. The gene calls are TRBV7-6 and TRBJ2-3; tentative D call: TRBD1 (5 bases). The CDR3 spans 13 residues. Germline V gene lookup returns CDR1 SGHVS and CDR2 FNYEAQ. V was trimmed by 4 bases and J by 9 bases, leaving 14 bases between them. The CDR3 nucleotides are TGTGCCAGCAGCTGGAAAGACAGAGAAACGCAGTATTTT. This sequence encodes CASSWKDRETQYF.

This clonotype was picked up a small number of times. V gene TRBV29-1 combines with J gene TRBJ2-3; D gene unclear. CDR1 is SQVTM and CDR2 is ANQGSEA in the germline V gene. The V end lost 0 bases, the J end lost 5 bases, and 9 bases lay between the germline ends. The CDR3 is made up of 13 amino acids. The DNA of the CDR3 is TGCAGCGTTGAAGATCGTCGGGTAGATACGCAGTATTTT. Translation gives CSVEDRRVDTQYF.

The CDR3 sequence is CASSPGQGLSEAFF. The CDR3 DNA reads TGTGCCAGCTCGCCGGGACAGGGGCTTTCTGAAGCTTTCTTT. V is TRBV18 and J is TRBJ1-1; TRBD1 aligns across 10 bases. This CDR3 has 14 residues. With V trimmed by 6 bases and J by 6 bases, 7 bases remained unmatched. Germline values: CDR1 KGHSH, CDR2 LQKENI.

This clonotype was counted at least ten times. The chain carries TRBV3-1 and TRBJ1-2; TRBD1 agrees at 7 bases. CDR1 is LGHDT and CDR2 is YNNKEL in the germline V gene (reference sequence). There are 13 residues in the CDR3. V shed 7 bases, J shed 2 bases, and the junction held 4 bases outside the gene matches. CDR3 amino acids: CASMDRSNYGYTF. CDR3 DNA: TGTGCCAGCATGGACAGGTCCAACTATGGCTACACCTTC.

This clonotype was recorded many times. This rearrangement joins TRBV12-3 or TRBV12-4 to TRBJ2-7, with D possibly TRBD2 on 7 matching bases. The CDR3 extends over 14 amino acids. V lost 5 bases, J lost 2 bases, and 13 bases lay in between. The CDR3: CASSRGGGAYEQYF. The CDR3 DNA reads as TGTGCCAGCAGTAGGGGGGGGGGCGCCTACGAGCAGTACTTC.

V usage is TRBV7-9 and J usage is TRBJ1-2; no reliable D call. There are 15 residues in the CDR3. V was cut by 1 base and J by 6 bases, with 15 bases left in between. Germline CDR1 and CDR2: SEHNR and FQNEAQ (reference sequence). Here the CDR3 DNA reads TGTGCCAGCAGCTTAGAAGTGGGGAAGAACGATGGCTACACCTTC. It specifies CASSLEVGKNDGYTF.

This clonotype showed up many times. This rearrangement joins TRBV3-1 to TRBJ2-1; TRBD2 matches 10 bases. Unmatched junction bases numbered 7, after V lost 1 base and J lost 7 bases. Germline V gene sequence: CDR1 LGHDT, CDR2 YNNKEL (reference sequence). The CDR3 loop spans 16 amino acids. The CDR3 reads CASSQVSGGGWNEQFF. Here the CDR3 DNA reads TGTGCCAGCAGCCAAGTCAGCGGGGGGGGGTGGAATGAGCAGTTCTTC.

This clonotype was picked up many times. The chain carries TRBV7-2 and TRBJ1-2; a possible D gene is TRBD1 (5 bases). Trimming shortened V by 1 base and J by 7 bases, and 19 bases separated the two germline ends. This CDR3 spans 16 amino acids. Germline V CDR1 and CDR2: SGHTA, FQGNSA. CDR3 in amino acids: CASSLGFGTPLGGYTF. The CDR3 nucleotides read TGTGCCAGCAGCTTAGGGTTTGGGACGCCCCTTGGTGGCTACACCTTC.

About this clonotype itself: This could be a read error, since a much larger clone is one nucleotide away. The J gene is TRBJ2-7, the V gene TRBV6-2 or TRBV6-3; 7 positions match TRBD1. Germline V gene sequence: CDR1 MNHEY, CDR2 SVGEGT. This CDR3 comprises 17 residues. V shed 3 bases and J 3 bases; nucleotides not matched to a gene: 14. CDR3 sequence reads: CASSYGAFWDSSYEQYF. The CDR3 DNA is TGTGCCAGCAGTTATGGTGCTTTTTGGGACAGCAGCTACGAGCAGTACTTC.

The sample holds many counts of this clonotype. The V call is TRBV25-1, the J call TRBJ1-2; weak D call: TRBD1 (5 bases). Trimming shortened V by 0 bases and J by 4 bases, and 12 bases separated the two germline ends. The CDR3 has 15 amino acids. CDR1 is MGHDK and CDR2 is SYGVNS in the germline V gene. The CDR3 bases are TGTGCCAGCAGTGAATATAACCGGGGCGGCTATGGCTACACCTTC. Its translation is CASSEYNRGGYGYTF.

On this clonotype itself: Germline and junction disagree at one end, which may indicate a read error. CDR3 residues: CSARDRDKGYTF. In DNA, the CDR3 is TGCAGTGCTCGAGACAGGGACAAAGGCTACACCTTC. This chain connects TRBV20-1 to TRBJ1-2; 7 nucleotides agree with TRBD1. Germline loops: CDR1 DFQATT, CDR2 SNEGSKA (reference sequence). This CDR3 is 12 amino acids long.

The table lists this clonotype with a few counts. The genes are TRBV5-4 and TRBJ1-2; no clear D. The CDR3 runs to 13 residues. With 0 bases removed from V and 7 bases from J, the gap between germline ends came to 10 bases. Germline CDR1 SGHNT, CDR2 YYREEE (reference sequence). CDR3 protein: CASSLEGGFGYTF. The CDR3 DNA reads TGTGCCAGCAGCTTGGAGGGAGGGTTTGGCTACACCTTC.

This clonotype was recorded many times. CDR3 coding DNA: TGTGCAGCTGGACAGCCCTATGGCTACACCTTC. Translated: CAAGQPYGYTF. J is TRBJ1-2 and V is TRBV28, with D possibly being TRBD1 (6 bases). CDR3 length: 11 residues. Germline CDR1 reads MDHEN; CDR2 reads SYDVKM.

This clonotype was detected many times. This chain joins TRBV20-1 and TRBJ2-1; perhaps TRBD2 as D (7 bases). There are 16 residues in the CDR3. Germline V gene sequence: CDR1 DFQATT, CDR2 SNEGSKA (reference sequence). The V gene lost 6 bases and the J gene lost 4 bases, with 22 bases spanning the gap. The CDR3 spells CSASRRRGHGYNEQFF. The CDR3 DNA sequence: TGCAGTGCCTCCCGACGGCGGGGGCACGGGTACAATGAGCAGTTCTTC.

This clonotype was seen repeatedly, ten times or more. This chain joins TRBV11-1 and TRBJ2-1; 8 positions match TRBD2. V lost 6 bases to trimming and J lost 7 bases; unmatched junction nucleotides: 8. Germline V gene lookup returns CDR1 SGHAT and CDR2 FQDESV (reference sequence). The CDR3 spans 14 residues. For the CDR3, the DNA is TGTGCCAGCAGAAATTCCGGGACTAGAAATGAGCAGTTCTTC. This codes for CASRNSGTRNEQFF.

In this sample, this clonotype turned up a few times. The chain combines TRBV18 with TRBJ1-4, with TRBD1 matching 7 bases. The CDR3 runs to 14 residues. V shed 6 bases and J 8 bases; nucleotides not matched to a gene: 9. Germline V gene lookup returns CDR1 KGHSH and CDR2 LQKENI. The chain's CDR3 is CASSAAQGREKLFF. For the CDR3, the DNA is TGTGCCAGCTCCGCGGCACAGGGGCGAGAAAAACTGTTTTTT.

The sample holds a few counts of this clonotype. The chain is built from TRBV30 and TRBJ2-1, with no clear D. The CDR3 is 10 amino acids. V lost 2 bases and J lost 10, with 6 bases in between. The germline CDR1 and CDR2 sequences are GTSNPN and SVGIG (reference sequence). CDR3 residues: CAWSQQEQFF. The CDR3 region has the DNA TGTGCCTGGAGTCAACAGGAGCAGTTCTTC.